This TCR beta chain originates from a study of T-cell memory formation after mild COVID-19. Study details: Clusters were largely donor specific.

Study-wide results and limits: Clones that contracted clustered mainly in CM and EM if CD4+ and in EMRA if CD8+. Clones that contracted from day 15 to 85 had balanced CD4/CD8; later expanders were CD4+ biased.

V gave up 0 bases and J gave up 0 bases, with 12 bases separating them. The CDR3 has 16 amino acids. Per germline, CDR1 SGHRS and CDR2 YFSETQ. For this clonotype: The antigen is unknown.

TCRdb reanalysed the 5' RACE reads using MiXCR and keeps one entry per CDR3 protein. The sample includes a few hundred thousand distinct CDR3 sequences, about 13% of them seen just once. The clonotype comes from a man between 18 and 29 years old who had mild COVID-19 (a few samples of this study predate the infection). Cell type and time point are not known. The rearrangement joins TRBV5-1 to TRBJ1-2; D unclear. Sample: PBMCs or a T cell subset sorted from them (not recorded which). For the CDR3, the DNA is TGCGCCAGCAGCTTGGCCGGCGGGAAAGCTAACTATGGCTACACCTTC. It yields the protein CASSLAGGKANYGYTF.